The source of this TCR beta chain is a study of blood T cell repertoires in COVID-19. Study as a whole: Samples came from the United States, Italy and Spain, spanning acute and convalescent COVID-19. The cDNA or gDNA used as material had been derived from T cells, B-cell-depleted T cells, or PBMCs.

The germline V gene encodes CDR1 MDHEN and CDR2 SYDVKM. The CDR3 loop spans 13 amino acids. Original processing methods: Quantification of nucleated cells was approximated via reference gene primer amplification. TCRdb keeps only in-frame clones here, not all; method: immunoSEQ multiplex PCR. That table furnishes V, J and clone size, whereas the DNA furnished D and trimming. The sample carries about 170,000 clones, roughly 86% recorded once. The material sequenced was peripheral blood. The chain couples TRBV28 to TRBJ1-3; no clear D. The sequence was collected from a woman of 80 years or more in a cohort sampled during active or convalescent COVID-19. The CDR3 DNA reads as TGTGCTGTATTAGGGCCGACTAGAAACACCATATATTTT. Translated, it gives CAVLGPTRNTIYF. The full variable domain, rest sourced from reference TRBV28 and TRBJ1-3, is DVKVTQSSRYLVKRTGEKVFLECVQDMDHENMFWYRQDPGLGLRLIYFSYDVKMKEKGDIPEGYSVSREKKERFSLILESASTNQTSMYLCAVLGPTRNTIYFGEGSWLTVV.